Listed below are T cell receptor beta chains from one sample, sequenced in a study of cytomegalovirus exposure and HLA in healthy donors. TCRdb keeps only in-frame clones here, not all; method: immunoSEQ multiplex PCR. The sample contains roughly 60,000 clones, around three quarters of which appear only once. Sequencing used PBMCs. These receptors were collected from a woman in her thirties or forties in good health and CMV-seropositive. The CDR3 runs from the conserved cysteine through the conserved F or W. Each record gives: V gene, J gene, clone size, D gene, CDR3 DNA, CDR3 protein. D genes are given only for firm matches. Where a row states a size, it is once, few, many or the class of an expanded clone; other rows omit it.

TRBV5-6	TRBJ2-3	.	TRBD1	TGTGCCAGCAGCGACGACAGGGCTATCACAGATACGCAGTATTTT	CASSDDRAITDTQYF
TRBV7-2	TRBJ2-1	.	.	TGTGCCAGCACTTCCCGAAGGGGCGATGAGCAGTTCTTC	CASTSRRGDEQFF
TRBV7-9	TRBJ1-6	.	.	TGTGCCAGCAGCTCCGACCGGGGGGGCTCCTATAATTCACCCCTCCACTTT	CASSSDRGGSYNSPLHF
TRBV4-1	TRBJ1-2	.	.	TGCGCCAGCAGGGGGGAGGAAGGCTTCTATGGCTACACCTTC	CASRGEEGFYGYTF
TRBV5-1	TRBJ2-5	.	.	TGCGCCAGCAGCCTGATGGCCGGCGGAGGAGAGACCCAGTACTTC	CASSLMAGGGETQYF
TRBV12-5	TRBJ1-1	once	TRBD1	TGTGCTAGTGGTTCTTGGTCCGGGACAGGGGACTTAGTAGCTTTCTTT	CASGSWSGTGDLVAFF
TRBV4-3	TRBJ1-2	.	TRBD1	TGCGCTAGCAGCCAACCGGGACAGGGCTATGGCTACACCTTC	CASSQPGQGYGYTF
TRBV5-1	TRBJ2-2	.	.	TGCGCCAGCAGCTTGAGCCTAGCGAACACCGGGGAGCTGTTTTTT	CASSLSLANTGELFF
TRBV7-6	TRBJ1-2	.	.	TGTGCCAGCAGCCACCCGGGGGAGAAATCCTATGGCTACACCTTC	CASSHPGEKSYGYTF
TRBV11-2	TRBJ2-4	.	TRBD2	TGTGCCAGCAGCCCCTGGACTAGCGGGCCAGCCAAAAACATTCAGTACTTC	CASSPWTSGPAKNIQYF
TRBV19	TRBJ1-3	.	.	TGTGCCAGTAGTTTTGAGGGAGGGTCCGGAAACACCATATATTTT	CASSFEGGSGNTIYF
TRBV11-2	TRBJ1-1	.	.	TGTGCCAGCAGCTTGGAAGGTTTCACAGGCATCACTGAAGCTTTCTTT	CASSLEGFTGITEAFF
TRBV11-2	TRBJ1-5	.	.	TGTGCCAGCAGCTTTAGTGTGAATCAGCCCCAGCATTTT	CASSFSVNQPQHF
TRBV5-1	TRBJ1-1	once	.	TGCGCCAGCAGCTTGGATCCCGGCGGGAACACTGAAGCTTTCTTT	CASSLDPGGNTEAFF
TRBV21-1	TRBJ2-7	once	.	TGTGCCAGCAGCAAAGGGTCTAGCGGGGGTTTCTACGAGCAGTACTTC	CASSKGSSGGFYEQYF
TRBV19	TRBJ1-1	.	.	TGTGCCAGAAACAGTGTCCCTATTGGGACTGAAGCTTTCTTT	CARNSVPIGTEAFF
TRBV7-2	TRBJ2-5	.	.	TGTGCCAGCAGCTTAGGATCGGCAGGGCAAGAGACCCAGTACTTC	CASSLGSAGQETQYF
TRBV7-2	TRBJ2-7	.	TRBD2	TGTGCCAGCACCCGCCGGGGCGGGGGGACCTACGAGCAGTACTTC	CASTRRGGGTYEQYF
TRBV27	TRBJ1-4	.	.	TGTGCCAGCAGGAGGATAGAAGGAGGGCGCTACGAAAAACTGTTTTTT	CASRRIEGGRYEKLFF
TRBV5-1	TRBJ1-6	.	.	TGCGCCAGCAGCCCCCCCCCGGACAGTATTTCCTATAATTCACCCCTCCACTTT	CASSPPPDSISYNSPLHF
TRBV11-2	TRBJ1-2	.	.	TGTGCCAGCAGCCCACCCGAGACAGGAAGCGGCTACACCTTC	CASSPPETGSGYTF